These 7 T cell receptor beta chains were sequenced from one sample in a study of T cells in narcolepsy. TCRdb keeps only in-frame clones here, not all; method: immunoSEQ multiplex PCR. The sample includes around 18,000 clones, 85% to 90% of them seen just once. The sample taken for sequencing was memory (CD45RA-) CD4+ T cells from blood. These TCRs come from a human donor in good health.

This chain connects TRBV29-1 to TRBJ2-7; 12 bases fit TRBD2. V shed 4 bases and J 6 bases; nucleotides not matched to a gene: 4. The CDR3 is 13 residues long. Looked up from germline, CDR1 is SQVTM and CDR2 is ANQGSEA. The CDR3 loop is CSVGTSGVGEQYF. CDR3 nucleotides: TGCAGCGTTGGGACTAGCGGGGTCGGCGAGCAGTACTTC.

The V call is TRBV11-2, the J call TRBJ2-2; D is perhaps TRBD2 (7 bases). CDR3 length: 15 amino acids. V gave up 5 bases and J gave up 3 bases, with 13 bases separating them. Per the germline V gene, CDR1 is SGHAT and CDR2 is FQNNGV. This chain's CDR3 is CASSPTGRDTGELFF. In DNA, the CDR3 is TGTGCCAGCAGCCCCACAGGGAGGGACACCGGGGAGCTGTTTTTT.

Turning to this clone: One end of the junction does not line up with germline, which may come from a read error. The genes are TRBV5-4 and TRBJ2-7; 12 bases are a match to TRBD1. The CDR3 contains 15 residues. Germline assignment: CDR1 SGHNT and CDR2 YYREEE (reference sequence). CDR3 sequence: CASSQPPGQGAEKYF. The CDR3, as DNA: TGTGCCAGCAGCCAACCACCGGGACAGGGGGCCGAGAAGTACTTC.

The chain carries TRBV27 and TRBJ1-1, with TRBD1 matching over 8 bases. The CDR3 loop spans 15 amino acids. With 6 bases clipped from V and 6 bases from J, the junction kept 12 bases outside the gene matches. Germline CDR1 is MNHEY and CDR2 is SMNVEV (reference sequence). CDR3 DNA: TGTGCCAGCAGCCCACCTGGCGGACAGGGAGCTGAAGCTTTCTTT. As protein: CASSPPGGQGAEAFF.

The chain employs TRBV6-1 and TRBJ2-5; D perhaps matches TRBD2 (6 bases). The J call may not be correct, given that the DNA end is closer to TRBJ2-7. Germline V gene lookup returns CDR1 MNHNS and CDR2 SASEGT. The CDR3 runs 14 residues. The CDR3 DNA reads TGTGCCAGCAGTTCCGGGGGACGGACCTACGAGCAGTACTTC. Amino acid sequence: CASSSGGRTYEQYF.

The genes are TRBV5-1 and TRBJ2-5; D unclear. Near its end, the DNA agrees better with TRBJ2-7, so the J call may be wrong. The CDR3 sequence is 14 residues long. Germline V gene sequence: CDR1 SGHRS, CDR2 YFSETQ. CDR3 sequence: CASSLGLQGYEQYF. CDR3 sequence (DNA): TGCGCCAGCAGCTTGGGACTCCAAGGATACGAGCAGTACTTC.

The chain has TRBV30 and TRBJ1-1; 8 nucleotides align to TRBD1. V lost 3 bases and J lost 1; bases outside the gene matches: 7. This CDR3 is built from 15 residues. Germline loops: CDR1 GTSNPN, CDR2 SVGIG (reference sequence). The CDR3 here is CAWRDRADRNTEAFF. The CDR3 nucleotides read TGTGCCTGGAGGGACAGGGCCGATCGGAACACTGAAGCTTTCTTT.